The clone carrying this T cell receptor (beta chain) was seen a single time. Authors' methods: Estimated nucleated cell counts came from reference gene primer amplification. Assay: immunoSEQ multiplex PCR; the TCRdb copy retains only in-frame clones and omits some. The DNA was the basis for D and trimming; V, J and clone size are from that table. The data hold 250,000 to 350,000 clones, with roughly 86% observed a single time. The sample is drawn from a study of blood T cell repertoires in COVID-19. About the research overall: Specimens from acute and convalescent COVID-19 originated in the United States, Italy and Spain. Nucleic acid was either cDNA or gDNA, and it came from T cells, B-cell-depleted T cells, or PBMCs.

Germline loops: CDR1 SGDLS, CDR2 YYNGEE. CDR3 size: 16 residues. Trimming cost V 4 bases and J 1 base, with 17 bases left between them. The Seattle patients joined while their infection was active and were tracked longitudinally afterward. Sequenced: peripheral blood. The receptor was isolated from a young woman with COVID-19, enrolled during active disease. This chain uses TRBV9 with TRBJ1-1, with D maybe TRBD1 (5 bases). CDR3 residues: CASSSGHSGGNTEAFF. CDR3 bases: TGTGCCAGCAGCTCCGGGCACTCCGGGGGGAACACTGAAGCTTTCTTT.